This T cell receptor (beta chain) was sequenced for a study of T cell repertoires in cytomegalovirus infection. Study at large: It can be stated that public TCR beta signatures indicated CMV infection as well as a matching HLA type. Study-level points and caveats: Across the ex vivo response, the dominant clonotypes were HLA-C-restricted CMV-specific TCR beta clonotypes. Accumulated public TCR beta family frequency recognized individuals carrying CMV together with the relevant HLA.

Looked up from germline, CDR1 is MDHEN and CDR2 is SYDVKM. The CDR3 is 15 residues long. The V end lost 7 bases, the J end lost 6 bases, and 16 bases lay between the germline ends. TCRdb independently ran MiXCR on the reads; one entry per CDR3 protein. This table holds around 280,000 distinct CDR3 sequences, about 13% found once. This clonotype was recorded at least ten times. Antigen: not known. The sample consisted of PBMCs. This chain links TRBV28 with TRBJ1-6; the D gene is possibly TRBD1 (6 bases). The sequence derives from a human donor in good health (CMV status not recorded). Some clones in this sample may be carry-over from other donors' samples. The CDR3 nucleotides read TGTGCCAGCATCTCCCCGGGGGCCGGTAATTCACCCCTCCACTTT. Protein product: CASISPGAGNSPLHF.